The sequence of this T cell receptor beta chain was determined in a study of blood T cell repertoires in COVID-19. Study-level background: Spain, Italy and the United States supplied samples that represented acute and convalescent COVID-19. PBMCs, B-cell-depleted T cells, or T cells were the source of the cDNA or gDNA that made up the material.

Germline V CDR1 and CDR2: WNHNN, SYGVQD (reference sequence). The V and J ends lost 1 base and 6 bases respectively, with 4 bases between them. The CDR3 loop spans 12 amino acids. Per the original methods: Reference gene primer amplification in the assay estimated nucleated cell counts. The repertoire was sequenced with immunoSEQ multiplex PCR; TCRdb's copy has only in-frame clones and lacks some. The DNA was the basis for D and trimming; V, J and clone size are from that table. Seen here are about 130,000 clones, over 80% observed once, and the top ten hold about 10%. The chain links TRBV10-1 to TRBJ1-5; D unclear. This TCR was recovered from a man aged 55 to 70 with acute or convalescent COVID-19. Sequences were obtained from peripheral blood. The CDR3 region is CASSEYGQPQHF. The CDR3 nucleotides read TGCGCCAGCAGTGAGTACGGTCAGCCCCAGCATTTT.